This TCR beta chain was captured in a study of blood T cells in healthy people across ages. The second PCR ran roughly 6 to 12 cycles with a sample-barcoded 5' primer and J-beta primers. A single record per CDR3 protein comes from TCRdb applying MiXCR to the 5' RACE reads. The sample lists 730,000 or so distinct CDR3 sequences, 40% to 45% occurring once. The CDR3 has 15 residues. Trimming removed 1 base from V and 8 bases from J, with 20 bases in between. Germline values: CDR1 DFQATT, CDR2 SNEGSKA (reference sequence). The receptor was derived from a man at least 80 years old in good health. This chain connects TRBV20-1 to TRBJ1-2; D remains ambiguous. The specimen was blood. Here the CDR3 reads CSARGPGSLVGGYTF. The CDR3 DNA reads TGCAGTGCTAGAGGCCCCGGATCCTTGGTAGGGGGCTACACCTTC.